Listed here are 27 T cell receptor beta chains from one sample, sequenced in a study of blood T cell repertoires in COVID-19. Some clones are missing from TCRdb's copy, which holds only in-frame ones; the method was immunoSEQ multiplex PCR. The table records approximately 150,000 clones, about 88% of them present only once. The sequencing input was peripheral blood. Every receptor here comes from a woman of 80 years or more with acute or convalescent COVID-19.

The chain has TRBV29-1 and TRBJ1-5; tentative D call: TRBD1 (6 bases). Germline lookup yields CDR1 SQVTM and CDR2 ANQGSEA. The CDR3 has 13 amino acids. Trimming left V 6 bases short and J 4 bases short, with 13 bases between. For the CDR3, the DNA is TGCAGCGTCGGACAGAACCAAAATCAGCCCCAGCATTTT. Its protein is CSVGQNQNQPQHF.

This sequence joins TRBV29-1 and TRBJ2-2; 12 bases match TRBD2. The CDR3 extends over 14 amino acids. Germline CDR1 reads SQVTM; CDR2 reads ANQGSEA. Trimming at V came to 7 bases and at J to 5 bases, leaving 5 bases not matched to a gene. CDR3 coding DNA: TGCAGCGCGTCGACTAGCGGGAGAACCGGGGAGCTGTTTTTT. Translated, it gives CSASTSGRTGELFF.

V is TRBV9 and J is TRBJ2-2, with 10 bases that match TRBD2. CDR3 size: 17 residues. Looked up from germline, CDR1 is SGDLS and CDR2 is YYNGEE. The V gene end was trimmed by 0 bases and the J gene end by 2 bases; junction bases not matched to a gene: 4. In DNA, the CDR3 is TGTGCCAGCAGCGTAGGGGCTAGCGGGGGAAACACCGGGGAGCTGTTTTTT. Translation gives CASSVGASGGNTGELFF. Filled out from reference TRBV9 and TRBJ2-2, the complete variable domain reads DSGVTQTPKHLITATGQRVTLRCSPRSGDLSVYWYQQSLDQGLQFLIQYYNGEERAKGNILERFSAQQFPDLHSELNLSSLELGDSALYFCASSVGASGGNTGELFFGEGSRLTVL.

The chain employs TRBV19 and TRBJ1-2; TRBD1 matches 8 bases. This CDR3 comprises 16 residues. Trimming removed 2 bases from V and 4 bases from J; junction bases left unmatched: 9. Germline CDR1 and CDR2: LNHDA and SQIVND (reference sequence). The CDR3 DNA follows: TGTGCCAGTAGTATACGCTTCTCAGGGGGCGGCTATGGCTACACCTTC. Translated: CASSIRFSGGGYGYTF.

Written as DNA, the CDR3 is TGTGCCATCAGTGCCCGGGACTGGGAGCAGACCCAGTACTTC. It translates to CAISARDWEQTQYF. This rearrangement joins TRBV10-3 to TRBJ2-5, with a weak D call TRBD2 (6 bases). The germline V and J ends were trimmed by 4 bases and 6 bases, with 15 bases remaining between them. Germline V CDR1 and CDR2: ENHRY, SYGVKD. The CDR3 runs 14 residues.

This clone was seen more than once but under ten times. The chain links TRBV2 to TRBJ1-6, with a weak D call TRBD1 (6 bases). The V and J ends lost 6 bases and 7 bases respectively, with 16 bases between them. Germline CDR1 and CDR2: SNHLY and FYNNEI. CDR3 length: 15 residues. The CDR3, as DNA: TGTGCCAGCAGGGAACAGGGTTTTCCAAATTCACCCCTCCACTTT. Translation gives CASREQGFPNSPLHF.

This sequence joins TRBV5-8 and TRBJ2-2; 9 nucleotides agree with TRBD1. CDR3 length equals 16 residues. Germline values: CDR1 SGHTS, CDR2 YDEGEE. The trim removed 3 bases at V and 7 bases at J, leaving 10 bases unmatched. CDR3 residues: CASSSGTGNFIGELFF. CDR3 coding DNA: TGTGCCAGCAGCTCCGGGACAGGGAACTTTATCGGGGAGCTGTTTTTT. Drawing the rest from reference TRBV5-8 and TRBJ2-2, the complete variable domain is EAGVTQSPTHLIKTRGQQATLRCSPISGHTSVYWYQQALGLGLQFLLWYDEGEERNRGNFPPRFSGRQFPNYSSELNVNALELEDSALYLCASSSGTGNFIGELFFGEGSRLTVL.

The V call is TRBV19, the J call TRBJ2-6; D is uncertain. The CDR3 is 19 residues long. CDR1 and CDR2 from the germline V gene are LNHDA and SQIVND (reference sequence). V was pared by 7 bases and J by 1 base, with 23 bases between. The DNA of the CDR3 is TGTGCCAGTACCCCGTGGCCGTTCAGAACCGGGTCTGGGGCCAACGTCCTGACTTTC. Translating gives CASTPWPFRTGSGANVLTF.

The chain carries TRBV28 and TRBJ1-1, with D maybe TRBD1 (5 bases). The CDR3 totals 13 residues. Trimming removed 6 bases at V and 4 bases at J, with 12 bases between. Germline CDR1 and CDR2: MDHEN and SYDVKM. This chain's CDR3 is CASSQGGGTEAFF. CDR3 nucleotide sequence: TGTGCCAGCAGCCAGGGTGGTGGCACTGAAGCTTTCTTT.

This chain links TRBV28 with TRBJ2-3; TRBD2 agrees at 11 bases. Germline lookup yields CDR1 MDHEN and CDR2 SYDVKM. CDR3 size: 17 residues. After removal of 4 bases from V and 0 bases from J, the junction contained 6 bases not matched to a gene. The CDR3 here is CASSSPTSGKSTDTQYF. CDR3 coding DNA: TGTGCCAGCAGTTCACCGACTAGCGGGAAGAGCACAGATACGCAGTATTTT.

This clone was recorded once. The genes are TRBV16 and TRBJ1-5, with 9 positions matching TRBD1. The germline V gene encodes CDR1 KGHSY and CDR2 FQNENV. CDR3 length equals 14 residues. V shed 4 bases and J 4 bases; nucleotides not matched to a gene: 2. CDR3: CASSLGQGNQPQHF. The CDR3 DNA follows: TGTGCCAGCAGCCTGGGACAGGGAAATCAGCCCCAGCATTTT.

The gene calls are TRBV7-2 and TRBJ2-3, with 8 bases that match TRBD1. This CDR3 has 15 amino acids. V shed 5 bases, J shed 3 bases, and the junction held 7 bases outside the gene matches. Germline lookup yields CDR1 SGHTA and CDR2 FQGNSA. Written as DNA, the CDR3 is TGTGCCAGCAGCACCCGGACAGGGCGGACAGATACGCAGTATTTT. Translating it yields CASSTRTGRTDTQYF.

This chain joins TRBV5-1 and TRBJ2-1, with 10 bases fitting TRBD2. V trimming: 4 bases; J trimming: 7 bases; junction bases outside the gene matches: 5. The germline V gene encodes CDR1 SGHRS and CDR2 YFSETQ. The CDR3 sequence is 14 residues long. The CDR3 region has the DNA TGCGCCAGCAGCATTCGGACTAGCGGAAATGAGCAGTTCTTC. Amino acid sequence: CASSIRTSGNEQFF.

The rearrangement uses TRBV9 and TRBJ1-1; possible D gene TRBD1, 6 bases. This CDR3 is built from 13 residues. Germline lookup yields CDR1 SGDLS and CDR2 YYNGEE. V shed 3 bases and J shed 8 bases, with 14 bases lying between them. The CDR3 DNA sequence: TGTGCCAGCAGCGCCACAGGGTTGGGAGAAGCTTTCTTT. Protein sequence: CASSATGLGEAFF.

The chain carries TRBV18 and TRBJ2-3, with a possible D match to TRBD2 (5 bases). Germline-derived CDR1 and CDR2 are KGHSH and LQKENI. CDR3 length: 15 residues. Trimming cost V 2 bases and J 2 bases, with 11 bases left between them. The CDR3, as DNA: TGTGCCAGCTCACCAAGGAGTCTAGCCACAGATACGCAGTATTTT. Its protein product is CASSPRSLATDTQYF. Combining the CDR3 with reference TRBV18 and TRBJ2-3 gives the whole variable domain NAGVMQNPRHLVRRRGQEARLRCSPMKGHSHVYWYRQLPEEGLKFMVYLQKENIIDESGMPKERFSAEFPKEGPSILRIQQVVRGDSAAYFCASSPRSLATDTQYFGPGTRLTVL.

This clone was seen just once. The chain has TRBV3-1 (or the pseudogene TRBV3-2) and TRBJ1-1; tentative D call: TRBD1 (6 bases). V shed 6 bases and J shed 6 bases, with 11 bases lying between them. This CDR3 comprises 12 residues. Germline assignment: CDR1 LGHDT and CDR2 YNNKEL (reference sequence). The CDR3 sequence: CASRGAGAEAFF. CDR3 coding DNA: TGTGCCAGCAGGGGGGCGGGGGCTGAAGCTTTCTTT.

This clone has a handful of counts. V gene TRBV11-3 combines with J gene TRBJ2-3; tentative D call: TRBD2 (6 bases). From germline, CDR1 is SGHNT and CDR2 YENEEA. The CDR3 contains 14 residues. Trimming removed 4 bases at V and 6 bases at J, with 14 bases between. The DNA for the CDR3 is TGTGCCAGCAGCTCACGACTAGGTGCCGATACGCAGTATTTT. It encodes CASSSRLGADTQYF.

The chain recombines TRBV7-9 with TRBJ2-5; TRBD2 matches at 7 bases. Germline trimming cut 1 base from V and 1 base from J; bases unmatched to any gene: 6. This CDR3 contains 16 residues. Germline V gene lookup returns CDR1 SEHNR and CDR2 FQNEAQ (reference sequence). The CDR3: CASSLGRGGSQETQYF. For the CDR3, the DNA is TGTGCCAGCAGCTTAGGTCGCGGGGGATCCCAAGAGACCCAGTACTTC.

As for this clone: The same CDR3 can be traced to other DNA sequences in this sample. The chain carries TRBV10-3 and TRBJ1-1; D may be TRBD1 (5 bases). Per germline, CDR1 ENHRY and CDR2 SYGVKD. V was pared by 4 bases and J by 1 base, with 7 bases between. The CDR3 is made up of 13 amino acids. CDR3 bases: TGTGCCATCAGTGCAACAGGGAACACTGAAGCTTTCTTT. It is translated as CAISATGNTEAFF.

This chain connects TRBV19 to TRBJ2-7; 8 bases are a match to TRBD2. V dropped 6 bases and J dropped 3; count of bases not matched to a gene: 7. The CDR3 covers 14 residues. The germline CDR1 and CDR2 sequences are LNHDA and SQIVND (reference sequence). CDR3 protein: CASSSLAGSYEQYF. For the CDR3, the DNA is TGTGCCAGTAGCTCGCTAGCGGGCAGCTACGAGCAGTACTTC.

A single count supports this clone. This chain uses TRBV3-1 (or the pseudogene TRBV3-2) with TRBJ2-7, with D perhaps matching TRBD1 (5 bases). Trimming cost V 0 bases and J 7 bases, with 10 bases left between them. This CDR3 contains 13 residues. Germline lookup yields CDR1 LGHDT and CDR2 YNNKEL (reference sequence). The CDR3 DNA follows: TGTGCCAGCAGCCAAGACAGGGTGCGTGAGCAGTACTTC. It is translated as CASSQDRVREQYF.

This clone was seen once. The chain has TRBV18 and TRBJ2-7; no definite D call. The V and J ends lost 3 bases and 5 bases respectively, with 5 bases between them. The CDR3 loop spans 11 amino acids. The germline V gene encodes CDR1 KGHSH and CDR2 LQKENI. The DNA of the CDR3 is TGTGCCAGCTCACCGGCCGACGAGCAGTACTTC. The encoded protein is CASSPADEQYF.

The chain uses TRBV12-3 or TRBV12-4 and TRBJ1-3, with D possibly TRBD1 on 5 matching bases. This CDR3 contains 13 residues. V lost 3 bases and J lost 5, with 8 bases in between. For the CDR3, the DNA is TGTGCCAGCAGTTTCCAGGGAAGAAACACCATATATTTT. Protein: CASSFQGRNTIYF.

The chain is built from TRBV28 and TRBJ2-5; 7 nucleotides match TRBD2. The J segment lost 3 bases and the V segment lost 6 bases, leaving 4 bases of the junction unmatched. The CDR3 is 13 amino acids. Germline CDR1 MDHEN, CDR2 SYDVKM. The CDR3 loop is CASRPGLKETQYF. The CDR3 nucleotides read TGTGCCAGCAGGCCGGGACTAAAAGAGACCCAGTACTTC.

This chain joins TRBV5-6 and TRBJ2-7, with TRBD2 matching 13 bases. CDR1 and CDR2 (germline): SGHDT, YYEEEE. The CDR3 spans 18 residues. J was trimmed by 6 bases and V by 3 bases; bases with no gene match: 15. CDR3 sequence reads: CASSSRTSGRAGFGEQYF. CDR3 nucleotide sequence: TGTGCCAGCAGCTCCCGAACTAGCGGGAGGGCCGGGTTCGGCGAGCAGTACTTC.

The CDR3: CASRLAGSPTNGYTF. CDR3 in DNA: TGTGCCAGCAGACTAGCGGGGTCTCCAACAAATGGCTACACCTTC. V gene TRBV28 combines with J gene TRBJ1-2, with unresolved D. CDR3 length equals 15 residues. From germline, CDR1 is MDHEN and CDR2 SYDVKM. Trimming left V 6 bases short and J 6 bases short, with 20 bases between.

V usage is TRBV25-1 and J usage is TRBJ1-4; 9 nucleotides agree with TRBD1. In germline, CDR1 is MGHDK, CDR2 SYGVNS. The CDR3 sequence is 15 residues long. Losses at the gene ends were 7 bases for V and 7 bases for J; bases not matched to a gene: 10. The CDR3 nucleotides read TGTGCCAGCACCCCAAGTCTGGGACAGGGTGAAAAACTGTTTTTT. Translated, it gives CASTPSLGQGEKLFF.